A single T cell receptor beta chain is shown here with its context. This entry is derived from a study of blood T cell repertoires in COVID-19. Cohort allocation depended upon clinical history that participants reported. In Cohort 3, a recovered donor had either two negative PCRs, clearance, or symptom resolution. Trimming left V 2 bases short and J 0 bases short, with 8 bases between. This CDR3 contains 15 residues. In germline, CDR1 is MNHNS, CDR2 SASEGT. In the source study's methods: Reference gene primer amplification gave estimated nucleated cell counts. Profiled with immunoSEQ multiplex PCR; TCRdb holds only in-frame clones, not every one. D and trimming come from the DNA, and the V and J calls and clone size come from that table. The sample carries a few hundred thousand clones, 70% to 90% recorded once.

The receptor comes from a man aged 30 to 39 who had recovered from COVID-19. The rearrangement links TRBV6-1 to TRBJ1-3, with D unclear. The sample was PBMCs or T cells enriched from blood (not recorded which). This chain's CDR3 is CASSERPSSGNTIYF. The CDR3 DNA follows: TGTGCCAGCAGTGAACGTCCTAGCTCTGGAAACACCATATATTTT.